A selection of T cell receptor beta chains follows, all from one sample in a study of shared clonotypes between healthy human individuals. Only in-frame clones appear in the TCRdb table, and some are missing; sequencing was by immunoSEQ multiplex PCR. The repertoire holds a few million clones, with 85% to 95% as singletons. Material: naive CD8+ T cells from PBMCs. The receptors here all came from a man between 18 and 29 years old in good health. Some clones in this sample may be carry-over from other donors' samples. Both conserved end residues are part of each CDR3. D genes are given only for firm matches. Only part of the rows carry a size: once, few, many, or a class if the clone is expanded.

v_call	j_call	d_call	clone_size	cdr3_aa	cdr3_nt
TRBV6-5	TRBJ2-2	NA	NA	CASGQQGNTGELFF	TGTGCCAGCGGTCAACAGGGGAACACCGGGGAGCTGTTTTTT
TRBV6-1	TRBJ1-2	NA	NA	CASSEAGSRETPYGYTF	TGTGCCAGCAGTGAAGCTGGCAGCCGAGAAACCCCCTATGGCTACACCTTC
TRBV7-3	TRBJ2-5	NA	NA	CASSAQGSAETQYF	TGTGCCAGCAGCGCCCAGGGCTCGGCGGAGACCCAGTACTTC
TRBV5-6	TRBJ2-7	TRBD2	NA	CASSSGTSGSYEQYF	TGTGCCAGCAGCTCCGGGACTAGCGGGAGCTACGAGCAGTACTTC
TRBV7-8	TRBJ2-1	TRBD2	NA	CASSTTSGSYSSYNEQFF	TGTGCCAGCAGCACTACTAGCGGGAGTTACAGCTCCTACAATGAGCAGTTCTTC
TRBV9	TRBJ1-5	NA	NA	CASSVGRGISNQPQHF	TGTGCCAGCAGCGTAGGGAGGGGTATCAGCAATCAGCCCCAGCATTTT
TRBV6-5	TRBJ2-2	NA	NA	CASSSSPRATGELFF	TGTGCCAGCAGTTCTAGCCCAAGAGCCACCGGGGAGCTGTTTTTT
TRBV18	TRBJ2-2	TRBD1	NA	CASSPVMGQRNTGELFF	TGTGCCAGCTCACCTGTGATGGGACAGCGGAACACCGGGGAGCTGTTTTTT
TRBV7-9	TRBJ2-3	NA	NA	CASSLEITDTQYF	TGTGCCAGCAGCTTAGAAATCACAGATACGCAGTATTTT
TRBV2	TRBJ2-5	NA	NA	CASSAQGQETQYF	TGTGCCAGCAGTGCTCAAGGCCAAGAGACCCAGTACTTC
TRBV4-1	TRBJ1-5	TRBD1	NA	CASSQDLTGTGVIQPQHF	TGCGCCAGCAGCCAAGATCTGACCGGGACAGGGGTAATACAGCCCCAGCATTTT
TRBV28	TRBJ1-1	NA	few	CASSLVAANTEAFF	TGTGCCAGCAGTTTAGTGGCAGCGAACACTGAAGCTTTCTTT
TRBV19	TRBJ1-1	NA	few	CASSVNTEAFF	TGTGCCAGTTCTGTGAACACTGAAGCTTTCTTT
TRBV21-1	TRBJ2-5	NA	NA	CASSKARGAQETQYF	TGTGCCAGCAGCAAAGCCAGGGGGGCCCAAGAGACCCAGTACTTC
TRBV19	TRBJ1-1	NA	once	CASSMREGEAFF	TGTGCCAGTAGTATGCGGGAAGGAGAAGCTTTCTTT
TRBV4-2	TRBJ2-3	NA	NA	CASSQGDVSTDTQYF	TGTGCCAGCAGCCAAGGGGACGTCAGCACAGATACGCAGTATTTT
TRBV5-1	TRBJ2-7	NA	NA	CASSGSGMESYEQYF	TGCGCCAGCAGCGGATCAGGGATGGAGTCCTACGAGCAGTACTTC
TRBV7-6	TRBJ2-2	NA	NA	CASSPLTGHTGELFF	TGTGCCAGCAGCCCCCTTACGGGGCACACCGGGGAGCTGTTTTTT
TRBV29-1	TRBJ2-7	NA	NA	CSVTKGGASYEQYF	TGCAGCGTTACAAAGGGGGGGGCCTCATACGAGCAGTACTTC
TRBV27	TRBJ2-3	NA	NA	CASSNTDTQYF	TGTGCCAGCAGTAATACAGATACGCAGTATTTT
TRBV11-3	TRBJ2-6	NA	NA	CASSFYSSRQSRANVLTF	TGTGCCAGCAGCTTTTACTCATCTCGACAAAGTCGGGCCAACGTCCTGACTTTC
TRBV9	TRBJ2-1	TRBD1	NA	CASSVAGQGIEQFF	TGTGCCAGCAGCGTAGCGGGACAGGGGATAGAGCAGTTCTTC
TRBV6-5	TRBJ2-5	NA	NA	CASSYTDRGSETQYF	TGTGCCAGCAGTTACACGGACCGGGGGTCGGAGACCCAGTACTTC
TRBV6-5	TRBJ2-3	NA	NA	CASSYSKPDTQYF	TGTGCCAGCAGTTACTCGAAGCCAGATACGCAGTATTTT
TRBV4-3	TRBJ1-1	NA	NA	CASSPAVMNTEAFF	TGCGCCAGCAGTCCTGCAGTTATGAACACTGAAGCTTTCTTT
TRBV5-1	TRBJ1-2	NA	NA	CASSWASVTPTNGYTF	TGCGCCAGCAGCTGGGCCTCGGTGACACCCACCAATGGCTACACCTTC
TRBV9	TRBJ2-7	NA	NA	CASSSWDGGEQYF	TGTGCCAGCAGCTCCTGGGACGGAGGGGAGCAGTACTTC
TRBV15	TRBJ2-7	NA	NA	CATSRDPGRPMTHYEQYF	TGTGCCACCAGCAGAGATCCGGGCAGGCCTATGACCCACTACGAGCAGTACTTC
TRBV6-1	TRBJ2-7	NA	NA	CASREGPNGYEQYF	TGTGCCAGCAGGGAGGGACCCAACGGCTACGAGCAGTACTTC
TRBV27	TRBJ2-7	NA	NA	CATAPRNSYSYEQYF	TGTGCCACAGCCCCAAGGAACAGCTACTCCTACGAGCAGTACTTC
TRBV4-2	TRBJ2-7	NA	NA	CASSPGTNYEQYF	TGTGCCAGCAGTCCCGGGACGAACTACGAGCAGTACTTC
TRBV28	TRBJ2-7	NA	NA	CASSPALGYYEQYF	TGTGCCAGCAGTCCCGCACTGGGCTACTACGAGCAGTACTTC
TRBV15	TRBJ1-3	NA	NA	CATSFRGSGNTIYF	TGTGCCACCAGCTTCAGGGGCTCTGGAAACACCATATATTTT
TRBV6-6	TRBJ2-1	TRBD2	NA	CASSVSGTSSSEQFF	TGTGCCAGCAGTGTGTCCGGGACTAGTTCATCTGAGCAGTTCTTC
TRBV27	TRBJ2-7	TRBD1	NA	CASSLFFDRAYEQYF	TGTGCCAGCAGTTTATTTTTTGACAGGGCCTACGAGCAGTACTTC
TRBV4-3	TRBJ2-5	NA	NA	CASSQDRTVRETQYF	TGCGCCAGCAGCCAAGATCGCACAGTTCGGGAGACCCAGTACTTC